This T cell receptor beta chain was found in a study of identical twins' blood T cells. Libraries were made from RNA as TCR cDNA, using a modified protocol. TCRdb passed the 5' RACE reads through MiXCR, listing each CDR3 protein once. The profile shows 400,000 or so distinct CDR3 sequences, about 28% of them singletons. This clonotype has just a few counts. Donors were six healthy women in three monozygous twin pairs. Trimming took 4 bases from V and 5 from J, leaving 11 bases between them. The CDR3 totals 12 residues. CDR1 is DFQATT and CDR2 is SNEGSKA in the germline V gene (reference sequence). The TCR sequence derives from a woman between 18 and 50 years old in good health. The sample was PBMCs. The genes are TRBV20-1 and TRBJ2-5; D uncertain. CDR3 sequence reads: CSAKAGSETQYF. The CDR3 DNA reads TGCAGTGCTAAGGCTGGCTCGGAGACCCAGTACTTC.